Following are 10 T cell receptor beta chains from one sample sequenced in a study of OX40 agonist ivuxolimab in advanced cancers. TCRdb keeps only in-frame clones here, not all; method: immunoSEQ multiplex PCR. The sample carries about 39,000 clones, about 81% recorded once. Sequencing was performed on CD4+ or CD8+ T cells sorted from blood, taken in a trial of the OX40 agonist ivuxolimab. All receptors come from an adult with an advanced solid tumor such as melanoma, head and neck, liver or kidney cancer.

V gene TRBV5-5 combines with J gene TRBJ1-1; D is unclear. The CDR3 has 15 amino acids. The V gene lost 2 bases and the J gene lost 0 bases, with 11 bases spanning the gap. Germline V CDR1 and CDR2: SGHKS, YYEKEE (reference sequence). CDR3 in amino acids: CASSFRQRMNTEAFF. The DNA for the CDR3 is TGTGCCAGCAGCTTCCGGCAACGGATGAACACTGAAGCTTTCTTT.

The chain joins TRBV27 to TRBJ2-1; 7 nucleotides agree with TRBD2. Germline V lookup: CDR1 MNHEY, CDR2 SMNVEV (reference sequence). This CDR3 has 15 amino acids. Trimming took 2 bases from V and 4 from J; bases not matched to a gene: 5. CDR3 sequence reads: CASSLAWGGYNEQFF. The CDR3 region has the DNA TGTGCCAGCAGTTTAGCGTGGGGAGGGTACAATGAGCAGTTCTTC.

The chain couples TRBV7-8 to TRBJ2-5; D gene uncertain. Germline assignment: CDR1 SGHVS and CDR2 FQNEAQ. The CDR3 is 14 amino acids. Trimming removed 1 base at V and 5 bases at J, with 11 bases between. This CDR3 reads CASSLVGLGETQYF. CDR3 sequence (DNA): TGTGCCAGCAGCTTAGTGGGCCTGGGGGAGACCCAGTACTTC.

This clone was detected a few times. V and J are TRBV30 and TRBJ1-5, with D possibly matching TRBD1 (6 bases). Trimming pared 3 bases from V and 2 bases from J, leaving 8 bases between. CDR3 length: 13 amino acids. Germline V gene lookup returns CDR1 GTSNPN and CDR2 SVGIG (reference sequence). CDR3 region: CAWSHRGNQPQHF. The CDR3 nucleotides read TGTGCCTGGAGCCACAGGGGCAATCAGCCCCAGCATTTT.

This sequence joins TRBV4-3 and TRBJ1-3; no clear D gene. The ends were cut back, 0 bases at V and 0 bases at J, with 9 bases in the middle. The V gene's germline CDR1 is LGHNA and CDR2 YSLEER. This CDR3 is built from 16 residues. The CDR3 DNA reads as TGCGCCAGCAGCCAAGAGGTGGACCTCTCTGGAAACACCATATATTTT. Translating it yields CASSQEVDLSGNTIYF.

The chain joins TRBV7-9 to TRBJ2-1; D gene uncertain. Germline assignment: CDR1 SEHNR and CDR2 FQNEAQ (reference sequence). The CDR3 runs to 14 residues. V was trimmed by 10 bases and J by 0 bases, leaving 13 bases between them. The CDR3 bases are TGTGCCATTTTGTCAGAGAGCTCCTACAATGAGCAGTTCTTC. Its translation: CAILSESSYNEQFF.

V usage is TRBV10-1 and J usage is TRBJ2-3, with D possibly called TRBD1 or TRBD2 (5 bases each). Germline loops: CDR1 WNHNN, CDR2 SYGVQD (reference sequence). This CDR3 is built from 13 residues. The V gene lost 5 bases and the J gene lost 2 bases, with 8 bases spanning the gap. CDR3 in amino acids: CASSRDATDTQYF. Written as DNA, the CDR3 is TGCGCCAGCAGTAGGGACGCCACAGATACGCAGTATTTT.

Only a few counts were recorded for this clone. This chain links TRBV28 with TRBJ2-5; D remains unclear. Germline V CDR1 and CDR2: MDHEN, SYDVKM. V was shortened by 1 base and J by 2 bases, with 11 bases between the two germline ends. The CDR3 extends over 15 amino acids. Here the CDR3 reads CASSLFQGMQETQYF. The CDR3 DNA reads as TGTGCCAGCAGTTTATTTCAAGGGATGCAAGAGACCCAGTACTTC.

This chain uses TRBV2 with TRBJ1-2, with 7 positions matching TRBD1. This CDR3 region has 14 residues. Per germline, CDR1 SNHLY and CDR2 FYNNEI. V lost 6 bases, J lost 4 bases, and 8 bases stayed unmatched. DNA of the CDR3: TGTGCCAGCAGGGGAGTGGGACAGATCTATGGCTACACCTTC. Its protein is CASRGVGQIYGYTF.

CDR3 coding DNA: TGTGCCAGCACCCTGAGCCCCTGGGACTACGAGCAGTACTTC. This gives the protein CASTLSPWDYEQYF. V usage is TRBV2 and J usage is TRBJ2-7, with D unresolved. The germline CDR1 and CDR2 sequences are SNHLY and FYNNEI. The CDR3 totals 14 residues. V lost 7 bases and J 3 bases, leaving 16 bases between the germline ends.